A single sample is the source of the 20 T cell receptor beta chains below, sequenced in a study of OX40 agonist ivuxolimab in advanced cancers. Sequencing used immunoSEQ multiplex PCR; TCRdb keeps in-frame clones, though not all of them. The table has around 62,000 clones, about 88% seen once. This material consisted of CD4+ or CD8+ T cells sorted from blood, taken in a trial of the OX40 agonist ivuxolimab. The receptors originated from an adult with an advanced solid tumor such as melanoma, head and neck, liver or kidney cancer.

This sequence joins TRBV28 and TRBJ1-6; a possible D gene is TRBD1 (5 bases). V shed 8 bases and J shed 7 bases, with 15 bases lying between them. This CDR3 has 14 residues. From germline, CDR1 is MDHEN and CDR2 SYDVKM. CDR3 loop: CASGAGTLNSPLHF. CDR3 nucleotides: TGTGCCAGCGGGGCCGGGACGTTGAATTCACCCCTCCACTTT.

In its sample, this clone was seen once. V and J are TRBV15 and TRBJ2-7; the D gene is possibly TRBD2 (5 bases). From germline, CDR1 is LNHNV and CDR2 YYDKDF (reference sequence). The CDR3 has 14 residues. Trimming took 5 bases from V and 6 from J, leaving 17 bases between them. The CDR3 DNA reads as TGTGCCACCAGCCCCTTAAGGGCGAGCGGCGAGCAGTACTTC. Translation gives CATSPLRASGEQYF. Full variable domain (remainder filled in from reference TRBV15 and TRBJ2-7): DAMVIQNPRYQVTQFGKPVTLSCSQTLNHNVMYWYQQKSSQAPKLLFHYYDKDFNNEADTPDNFQSRRPNTSFCFLDIRSPGLGDTAMYLCATSPLRASGEQYFGPGTRLTVT.

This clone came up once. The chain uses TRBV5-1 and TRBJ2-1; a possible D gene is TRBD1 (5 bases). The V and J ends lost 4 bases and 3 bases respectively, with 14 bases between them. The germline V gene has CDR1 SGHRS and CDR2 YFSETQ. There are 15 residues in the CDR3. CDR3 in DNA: TGCGCCAGCAGCCCACGGCTAGGGGACTACAATGAGCAGTTCTTC. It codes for CASSPRLGDYNEQFF.

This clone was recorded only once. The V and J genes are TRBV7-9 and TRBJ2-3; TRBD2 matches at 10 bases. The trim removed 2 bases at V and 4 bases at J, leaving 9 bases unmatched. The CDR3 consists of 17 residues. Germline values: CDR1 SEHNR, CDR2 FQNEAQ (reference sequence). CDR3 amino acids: CASSLLGSGRKSDTQYF. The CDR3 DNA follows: TGTGCCAGCAGCTTATTGGGTAGCGGGAGGAAGTCAGATACGCAGTATTTT.

CDR3 in amino acids: CASSFPPGLGSNEQFF. The CDR3 bases are TGTGCCAGCAGCTTCCCTCCGGGACTAGGCTCCAATGAGCAGTTCTTC. The chain carries TRBV7-8 and TRBJ2-1, with TRBD2 matching 8 bases. V was clipped by 3 bases and J by 6 bases; unmatched bases: 10. The length of the CDR3 is 16 residues. Germline lookup yields CDR1 SGHVS and CDR2 FQNEAQ.

CDR3 residues: CASSPPGRGRVDIQYF. DNA of the CDR3: TGTGCCAGCTCACCACCTGGCAGGGGGCGTGTGGACATTCAGTACTTC. V and J are TRBV18 and TRBJ2-4; the match to TRBD1 covers 8 bases. V was pared by 0 bases and J by 8 bases, with 9 bases of the junction left unmatched. The CDR3 is made up of 16 amino acids. Germline loops: CDR1 KGHSH, CDR2 LQKENI.

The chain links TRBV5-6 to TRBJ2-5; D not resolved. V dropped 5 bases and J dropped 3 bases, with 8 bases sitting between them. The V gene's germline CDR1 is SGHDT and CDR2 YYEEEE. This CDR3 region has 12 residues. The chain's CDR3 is CASRRLEETQYF. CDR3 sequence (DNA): TGTGCCAGCAGGAGACTTGAAGAGACCCAGTACTTC. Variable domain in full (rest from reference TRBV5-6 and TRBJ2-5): DAGVTQSPTHLIKTRGQQVTLRCSPKSGHDTVSWYQQALGQGPQFIFQYYEEEERQRGNFPDRFSGHQFPNYSSELNVNALLLGDSALYLCASRRLEETQYFGPGTRLLVL.

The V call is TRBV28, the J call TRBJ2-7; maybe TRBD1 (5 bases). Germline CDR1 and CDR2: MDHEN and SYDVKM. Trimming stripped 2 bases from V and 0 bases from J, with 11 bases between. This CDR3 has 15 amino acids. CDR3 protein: CASSLRGFSSYEQYF. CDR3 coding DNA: TGTGCCAGCAGTTTAAGGGGCTTCAGCTCCTACGAGCAGTACTTC.

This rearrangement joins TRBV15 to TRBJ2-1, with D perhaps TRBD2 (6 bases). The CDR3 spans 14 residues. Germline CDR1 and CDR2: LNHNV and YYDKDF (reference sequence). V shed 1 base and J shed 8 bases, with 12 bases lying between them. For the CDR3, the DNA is TGTGCCACCAGCAGAGTGGCTAGCGTCGATGAGCAGTTCTTC. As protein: CATSRVASVDEQFF.

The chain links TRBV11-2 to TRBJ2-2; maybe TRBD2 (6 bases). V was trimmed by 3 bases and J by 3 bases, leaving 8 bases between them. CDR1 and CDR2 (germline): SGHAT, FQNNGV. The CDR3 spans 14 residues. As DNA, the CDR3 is TGTGCCAGCAGCTTGGGGGGAGACACCGGGGAGCTGTTTTTT. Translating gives CASSLGGDTGELFF.

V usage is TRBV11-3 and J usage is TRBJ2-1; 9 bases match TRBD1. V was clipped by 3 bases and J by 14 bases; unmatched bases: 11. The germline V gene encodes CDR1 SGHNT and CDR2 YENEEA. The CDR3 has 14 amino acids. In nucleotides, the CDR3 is TGTGCCAGCAGCTTTGGAACAGGGGGCCCGGAGGAGTTCTTC. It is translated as CASSFGTGGPEEFF.

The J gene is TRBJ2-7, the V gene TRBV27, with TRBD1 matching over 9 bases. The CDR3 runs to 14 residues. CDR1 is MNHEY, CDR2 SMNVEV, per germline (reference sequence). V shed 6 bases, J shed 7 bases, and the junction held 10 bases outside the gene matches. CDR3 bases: TGTGCCAGCAGCGGCACCGGGACAGGGATAGAGCAGTACTTC. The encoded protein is CASSGTGTGIEQYF.

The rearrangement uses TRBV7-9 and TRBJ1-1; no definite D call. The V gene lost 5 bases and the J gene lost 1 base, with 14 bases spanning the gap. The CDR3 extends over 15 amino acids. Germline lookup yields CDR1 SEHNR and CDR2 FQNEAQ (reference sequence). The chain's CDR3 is CASSGGFGRNTEAFF. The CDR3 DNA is TGTGCCAGCAGCGGAGGATTTGGGAGGAACACTGAAGCTTTCTTT.

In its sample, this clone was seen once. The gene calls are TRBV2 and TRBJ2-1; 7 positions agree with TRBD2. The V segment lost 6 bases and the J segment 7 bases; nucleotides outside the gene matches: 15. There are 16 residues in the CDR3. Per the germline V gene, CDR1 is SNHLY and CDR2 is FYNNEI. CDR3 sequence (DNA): TGTGCCAGCAGAAACGGACCGGGACTATGGGAAAATGAGCAGTTCTTC. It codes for CASRNGPGLWENEQFF.

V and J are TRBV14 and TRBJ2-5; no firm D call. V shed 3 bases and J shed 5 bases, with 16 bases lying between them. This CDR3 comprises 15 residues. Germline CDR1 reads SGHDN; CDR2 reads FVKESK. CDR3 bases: TGTGCCAGCAGCCAGGGGTCTTCTAAAGGGGAGACCCAGTACTTC. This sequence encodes CASSQGSSKGETQYF. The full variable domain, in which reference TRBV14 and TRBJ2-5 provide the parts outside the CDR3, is EAGVTQFPSHSVIEKGQTVTLRCDPISGHDNLYWYRRVMGKEIKFLLHFVKESKQDESGMPNNRFLAERTGGTYSTLKVQPAELEDSGVYFCASSQGSSKGETQYFGPGTRLLVL.

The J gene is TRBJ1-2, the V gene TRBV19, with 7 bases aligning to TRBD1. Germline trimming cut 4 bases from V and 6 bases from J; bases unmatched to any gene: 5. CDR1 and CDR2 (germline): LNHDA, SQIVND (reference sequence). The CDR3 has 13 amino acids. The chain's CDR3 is CASSTRGTDGYTF. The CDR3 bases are TGTGCCAGTAGTACCCGCGGGACAGATGGCTACACCTTC.

The CDR3 DNA reads as TGCGCCAGCAGCTTGACGGGGGCCACGGGGTCCTACAATGAGCAGTTCTTC. It translates to CASSLTGATGSYNEQFF. This chain links TRBV5-1 with TRBJ2-1; D possibly matches TRBD1 or TRBD2 (6 bases each). V was cut by 1 base and J by 1 base, with 15 bases left in between. The V gene's germline CDR1 is SGHRS and CDR2 YFSETQ. This CDR3 has 17 amino acids.

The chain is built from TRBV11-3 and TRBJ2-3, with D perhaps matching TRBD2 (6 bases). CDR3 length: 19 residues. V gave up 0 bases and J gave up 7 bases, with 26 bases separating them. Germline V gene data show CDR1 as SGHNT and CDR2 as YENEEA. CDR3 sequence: CASSLDGWSAGRGVNTQYF. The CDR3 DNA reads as TGTGCCAGCAGCTTAGATGGCTGGTCGGCGGGGCGCGGGGTTAATACGCAGTATTTT.

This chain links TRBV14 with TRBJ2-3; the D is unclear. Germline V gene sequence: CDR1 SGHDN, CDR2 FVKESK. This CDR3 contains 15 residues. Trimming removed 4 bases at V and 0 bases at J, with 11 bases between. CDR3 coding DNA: TGTGCCAGCAGCCCTCTTGACGGTAGCACAGATACGCAGTATTTT. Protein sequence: CASSPLDGSTDTQYF.

The DNA of the CDR3 is TGTGCCAGCAGTTCTCTCGGGCCTCTGGGATCCCTCTACGAGCAGTACTTC. Protein product: CASSSLGPLGSLYEQYF. The chain joins TRBV27 to TRBJ2-7; D unclear. V dropped 4 bases and J dropped 3 bases, with 22 bases sitting between them. Germline V gives CDR1 MNHEY, CDR2 SMNVEV (reference sequence). This CDR3 is built from 17 residues.